One and the same sample provided the 10 T cell receptor beta chains below, sequenced in a study of regulatory T cells in long-lasting Graves disease. Time point given: newly diagnosed GD, antithyroid drugs for less than 3 months. Extracted PBMC RNA gave rise to the TCR library. Arm-PCR with iRepertoire HTBI primers amplified the CDR3 regions for these TCR beta libraries. TCRdb redid the calling of the multiplex PCR reads with MiXCR, one entry per CDR3 protein. Of about 420,000 distinct CDR3 sequences in the sample, 15% to 20% are singletons; the top ten hold around a quarter. These same records also appear under a second study, on T cells in Graves' hyperthyroidism and ophthalmopathy.

The sample in question was peripheral blood mononuclear cells (PBMCs), obtained at new diagnosis, from a patient treated with antithyroid drugs. The source of these receptors is a woman between 18 and 30 years old with Graves disease.

This clonotype has just a few counts. The chain has TRBV20-1 and TRBJ1-1; D unclear. There are 12 residues in the CDR3. Looked up from germline, CDR1 is DFQATT and CDR2 is SNEGSKA (reference sequence). V lost 2 bases and J 3 bases, leaving 7 bases between the germline ends. The CDR3: CSARPPYTEAFF. Here the CDR3 DNA reads TGCAGTGCTAGACCCCCCTACACTGAAGCTTTCTTT.

V and J are TRBV11-3 and TRBJ2-1; 7 bases map to TRBD1. CDR3 length: 15 amino acids. The germline V gene has CDR1 SGHNT and CDR2 YENEEA. J was trimmed by 3 bases and V by 3 bases; bases with no gene match: 5. The DNA of the CDR3 is TGTGCCAGCAGCTTTCTCGGGACAGACTACAATGAGCAGTTCTTC. Translation gives CASSFLGTDYNEQFF.

In this sample, this clonotype turned up a few times. J is TRBJ2-1 and V is TRBV19; 13 bases align to TRBD2. Per germline, CDR1 LNHDA and CDR2 SQIVND (reference sequence). This CDR3 has 17 residues. The V gene end was trimmed by 3 bases and the J gene end by 7 bases; junction bases not matched to a gene: 9. The CDR3 loop reads CASSMPSLAGGLNEQFF. The CDR3 region has the DNA TGTGCCAGTAGTATGCCCTCACTAGCGGGAGGGTTGAATGAGCAGTTCTTC.

In this sample, this clonotype turned up many times. The chain has TRBV2 and TRBJ2-5, with D perhaps matching TRBD1 (5 bases). Trimming took off 11 bases at V and 4 bases at J, with 14 bases between the two ends. There are 12 residues in the CDR3. CDR1 is SNHLY, CDR2 FYNNEI, per germline. This CDR3 is CAGTSQGETQYF. The CDR3 DNA follows: TGTGCCGGAACCTCGCAGGGAGAGACCCAGTACTTC. The whole variable domain, remainder taken from reference TRBV2 and TRBJ2-5, is EPEVTQTPSHQVTQMGQEVILRCVPISNHLYFYWYRQILGQKVEFLVSFYNNEISEKSEIFDDQFSVERPDGSNFTLKIRSTKLEDSAMYFCAGTSQGETQYFGPGTRLLVL.

This clonotype was detected ten times or more. The chain combines TRBV18 with TRBJ2-1, with D perhaps matching TRBD2 (6 bases). The V gene lost 2 bases and the J gene lost 7 bases, with 18 bases spanning the gap. The CDR3 sequence is 16 residues long. CDR1 KGHSH and CDR2 LQKENI come from the germline V gene. The CDR3 spells CASSPIGGAGRNEQFF. The CDR3 nucleotides read TGTGCCAGCTCACCAATTGGCGGGGCAGGGAGAAATGAGCAGTTCTTC.

The chain links TRBV28 to TRBJ2-1; TRBD2 matches 8 bases. The CDR3 sequence is 14 residues long. Germline V gene lookup returns CDR1 MDHEN and CDR2 SYDVKM. The J segment lost 7 bases and the V segment lost 7 bases, leaving 9 bases of the junction unmatched. CDR3 loop: CASTIAGRTNEQFF. The CDR3 DNA is TGTGCCAGCACAATAGCGGGAAGGACTAATGAGCAGTTCTTC.

This clonotype has only a few counts. The V call is TRBV10-2, the J call TRBJ1-1; perhaps TRBD1 as D (6 bases). The ends were cut back, 3 bases at V and 7 bases at J, with 12 bases in the middle. Germline V gene data show CDR1 as WSHSY and CDR2 as SAAADI. This CDR3 has 13 amino acids. The chain's CDR3 is CASSDLGHLEAFF. The CDR3 region has the DNA TGCGCCAGCAGTGATTTGGGACACCTTGAAGCTTTCTTT.

The sample holds a few counts of this clonotype. The chain recombines TRBV4-3 with TRBJ1-1; unclear D gene. The V end lost 0 bases, the J end lost 4 bases, and 15 bases lay between the germline ends. The CDR3 contains 16 residues. From germline, CDR1 is LGHNA and CDR2 YSLEER. The CDR3 sequence: CASSQDRVRWATEAFF. The CDR3 region has the DNA TGCGCCAGCAGCCAAGATCGTGTTCGGTGGGCCACTGAAGCTTTCTTT.

V is TRBV5-6 and J is TRBJ1-2; 9 nucleotides align to TRBD1. The CDR3 is 15 residues long. CDR1 is SGHDT and CDR2 is YYEEEE in the germline V gene. V was pared by 3 bases and J by 7 bases, with 10 bases of the junction left unmatched. CDR3 residues: CASSWTGDFLSGYTF. In nucleotides, the CDR3 is TGTGCCAGCAGCTGGACAGGGGATTTTTTGAGTGGCTACACCTTC. The variable domain in full, with the rest retrieved from reference TRBV5-6 and TRBJ1-2, is DAGVTQSPTHLIKTRGQQVTLRCSPKSGHDTVSWYQQALGQGPQFIFQYYEEEERQRGNFPDRFSGHQFPNYSSELNVNALLLGDSALYLCASSWTGDFLSGYTFGSGTRLTVV.

This clonotype appeared many times. The chain joins TRBV6-1 to TRBJ1-2, with D perhaps TRBD1 (6 bases). This CDR3 comprises 15 residues. Germline V gene data show CDR1 as MNHNS and CDR2 as SASEGT. Trimming took 7 bases from V and 4 from J, leaving 19 bases between them. The CDR3 sequence: CASMGGAGLRYGYTF. The CDR3 DNA reads as TGTGCCAGCATGGGGGGCGCAGGACTTCGCTATGGCTACACCTTC.